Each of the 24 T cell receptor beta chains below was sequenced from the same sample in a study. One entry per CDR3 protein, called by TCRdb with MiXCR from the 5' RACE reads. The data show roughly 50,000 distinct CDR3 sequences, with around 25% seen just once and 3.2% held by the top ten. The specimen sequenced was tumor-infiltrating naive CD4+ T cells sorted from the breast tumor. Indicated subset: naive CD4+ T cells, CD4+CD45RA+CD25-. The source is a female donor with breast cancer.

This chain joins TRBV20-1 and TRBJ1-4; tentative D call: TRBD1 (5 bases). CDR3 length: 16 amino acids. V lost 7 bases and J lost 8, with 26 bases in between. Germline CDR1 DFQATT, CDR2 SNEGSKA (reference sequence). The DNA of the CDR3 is TGCAGTGTTAGGAAGTCCTGGGACGGCGGTTTGGAAAAACTGTTTTTT. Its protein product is CSVRKSWDGGLEKLFF.

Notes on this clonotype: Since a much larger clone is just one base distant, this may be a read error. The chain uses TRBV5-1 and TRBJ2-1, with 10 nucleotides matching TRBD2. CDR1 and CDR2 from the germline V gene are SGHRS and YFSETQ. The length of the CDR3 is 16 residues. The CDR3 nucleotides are TGCGCCAGAAGCTTGGGTCTAGCGGGAGACCACAATGAGCAGTTCTTC. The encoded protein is CARSLGLAGDHNEQFF.

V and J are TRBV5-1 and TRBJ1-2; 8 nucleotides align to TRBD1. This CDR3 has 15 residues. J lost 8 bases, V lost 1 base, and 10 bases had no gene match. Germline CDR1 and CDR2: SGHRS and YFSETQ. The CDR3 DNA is TGCGCCAGCAGCTTGAGTGACCAGGGGGCGCGCGGCTACACCTTC. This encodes CASSLSDQGARGYTF. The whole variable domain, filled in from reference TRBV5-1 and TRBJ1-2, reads KAGVTQTPRYLIKTRGQQVTLSCSPISGHRSVSWYQQTPGQGLQFLFEYFSETQRNKGNFPGRFSGRQFSNSRSEMNVSTLELGDSALYLCASSLSDQGARGYTFGSGTRLTVV.

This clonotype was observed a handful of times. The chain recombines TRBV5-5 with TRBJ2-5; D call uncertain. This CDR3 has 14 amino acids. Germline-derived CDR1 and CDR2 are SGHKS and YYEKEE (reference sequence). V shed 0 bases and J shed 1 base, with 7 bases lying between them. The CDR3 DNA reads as TGTGCCAGCAGCTTGGGGTGGACCCAAGAGACCCAGTACTTC. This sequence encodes CASSLGWTQETQYF.

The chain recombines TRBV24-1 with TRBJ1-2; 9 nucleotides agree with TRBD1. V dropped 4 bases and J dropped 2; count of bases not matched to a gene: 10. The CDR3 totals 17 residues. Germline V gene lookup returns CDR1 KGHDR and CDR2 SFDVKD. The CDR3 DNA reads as TGTGCCACCAGTGACCCCACCGGGACAGGGTCAAACTATGGCTACACCTTC. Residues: CATSDPTGTGSNYGYTF.

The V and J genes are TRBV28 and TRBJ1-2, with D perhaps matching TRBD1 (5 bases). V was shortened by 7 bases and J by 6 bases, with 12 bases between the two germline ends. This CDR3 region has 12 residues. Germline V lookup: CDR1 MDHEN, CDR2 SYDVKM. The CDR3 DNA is TGTGCCAGCACCCAGCGAGGGGATGGCTACACCTTC. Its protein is CASTQRGDGYTF.

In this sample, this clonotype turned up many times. CDR3 nucleotides: TGTGCCAGCAGCCAAGTCCAAGGGGGCAGAGAGACCCAGTACTTC. Amino acid sequence: CASSQVQGGRETQYF. The chain has TRBV4-2 and TRBJ2-5; 7 nucleotides line up with TRBD1. The trim removed 1 base at V and 4 bases at J, leaving 6 bases unmatched. The CDR3 is made up of 15 amino acids. Germline V CDR1 and CDR2: LGHNA, YNFKEQ.

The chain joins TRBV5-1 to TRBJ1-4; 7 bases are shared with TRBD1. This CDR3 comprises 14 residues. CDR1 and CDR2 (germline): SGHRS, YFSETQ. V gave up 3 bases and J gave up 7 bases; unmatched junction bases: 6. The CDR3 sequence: CASSWTGASEKLFF. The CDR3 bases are TGCGCCAGCAGCTGGACAGGAGCAAGTGAAAAACTGTTTTTT.

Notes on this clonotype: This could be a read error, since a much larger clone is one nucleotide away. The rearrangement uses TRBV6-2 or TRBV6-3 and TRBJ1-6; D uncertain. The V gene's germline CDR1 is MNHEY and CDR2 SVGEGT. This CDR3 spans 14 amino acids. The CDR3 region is CASSIQGPDSHLHF. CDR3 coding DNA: TGTGCCAGCAGCATACAAGGTCCGGATTCACACCTCCACTTT.

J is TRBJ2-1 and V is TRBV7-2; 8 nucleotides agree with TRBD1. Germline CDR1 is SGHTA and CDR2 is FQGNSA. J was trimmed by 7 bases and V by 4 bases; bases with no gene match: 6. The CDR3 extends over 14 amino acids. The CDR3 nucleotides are TGTGCCAGCAGCTCCCGACAGGGGCGGAATGAGCAGTTCTTC. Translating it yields CASSSRQGRNEQFF.

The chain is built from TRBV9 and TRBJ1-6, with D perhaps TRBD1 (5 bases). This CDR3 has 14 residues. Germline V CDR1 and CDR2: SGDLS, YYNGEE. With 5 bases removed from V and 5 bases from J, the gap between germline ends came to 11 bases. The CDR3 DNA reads TGTGCCAGCAGTTGGAGACAGCATAATTCACCCCTCCACTTT. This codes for CASSWRQHNSPLHF.

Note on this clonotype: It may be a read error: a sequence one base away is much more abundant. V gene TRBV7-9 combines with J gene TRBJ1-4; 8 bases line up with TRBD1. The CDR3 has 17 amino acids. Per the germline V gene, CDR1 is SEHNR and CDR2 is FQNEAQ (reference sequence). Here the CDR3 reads CASSVAGGAGGSRKLFF. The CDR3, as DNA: TGTGCCAGCAGCGTAGCAGGGGGCGCAGGAGGGTCCAGAAAACTGTTTTTT.

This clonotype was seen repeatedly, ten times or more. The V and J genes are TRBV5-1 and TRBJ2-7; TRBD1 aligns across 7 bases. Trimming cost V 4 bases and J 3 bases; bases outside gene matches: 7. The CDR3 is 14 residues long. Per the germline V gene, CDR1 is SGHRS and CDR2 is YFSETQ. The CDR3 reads CASSPTGSGYEQYF. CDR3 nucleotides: TGCGCCAGCAGCCCGACAGGGAGCGGCTACGAGCAGTACTTC.

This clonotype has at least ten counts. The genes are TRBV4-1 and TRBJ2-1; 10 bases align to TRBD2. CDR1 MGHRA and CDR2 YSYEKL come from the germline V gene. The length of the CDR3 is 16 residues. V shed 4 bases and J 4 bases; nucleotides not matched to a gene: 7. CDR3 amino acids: CASSPKLAGFYNEQFF. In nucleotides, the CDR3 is TGCGCCAGCAGCCCGAAACTAGCGGGATTTTACAATGAGCAGTTCTTC.

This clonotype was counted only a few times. In DNA, the CDR3 is TGTGCCAGCACCACGGGGACCTCCCTGAACAATGAGCAGTTCTTC. It is translated as CASTTGTSLNNEQFF. V gene TRBV25-1 combines with J gene TRBJ2-1, with D perhaps being TRBD1 or TRBD2 (5 bases each). The germline V gene encodes CDR1 MGHDK and CDR2 SYGVNS. The CDR3 spans 15 residues. V lost 7 bases to trimming and J lost 5 bases, with 18 bases between them.

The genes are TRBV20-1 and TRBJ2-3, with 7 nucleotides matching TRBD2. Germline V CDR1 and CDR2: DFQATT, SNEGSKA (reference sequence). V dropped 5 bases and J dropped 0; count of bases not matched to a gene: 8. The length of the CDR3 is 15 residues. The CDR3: CSAGLSGFSTDTQYF. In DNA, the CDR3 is TGCAGTGCTGGGCTTAGCGGGTTTAGCACAGATACGCAGTATTTT.

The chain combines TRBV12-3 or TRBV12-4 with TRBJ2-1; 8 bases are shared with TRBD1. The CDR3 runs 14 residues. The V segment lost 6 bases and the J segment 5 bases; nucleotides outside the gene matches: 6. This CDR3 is CASSTGTGHNEQFF. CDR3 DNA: TGTGCCAGCAGCACCGGGACAGGTCACAATGAGCAGTTCTTC.

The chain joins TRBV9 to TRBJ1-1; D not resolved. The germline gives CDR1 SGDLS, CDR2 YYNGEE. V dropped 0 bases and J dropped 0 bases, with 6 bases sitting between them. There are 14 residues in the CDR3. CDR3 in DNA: TGTGCCAGCAGCGTAGGTCCCCTGAACACTGAAGCTTTCTTT. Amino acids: CASSVGPLNTEAFF.

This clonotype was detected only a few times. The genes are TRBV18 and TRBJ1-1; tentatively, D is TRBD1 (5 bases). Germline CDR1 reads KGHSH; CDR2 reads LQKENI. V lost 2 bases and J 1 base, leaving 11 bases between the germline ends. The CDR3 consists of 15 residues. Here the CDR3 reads CASSPMTVKNTEAFF. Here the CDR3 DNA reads TGTGCCAGCTCACCAATGACAGTGAAGAACACTGAAGCTTTCTTT.

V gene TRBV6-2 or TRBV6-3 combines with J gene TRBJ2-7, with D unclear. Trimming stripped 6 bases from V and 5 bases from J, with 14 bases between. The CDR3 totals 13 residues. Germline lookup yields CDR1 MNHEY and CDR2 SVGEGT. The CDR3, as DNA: TGTGCCAGCAGAAAGACCGTGCTAAACGAGCAGTACTTC. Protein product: CASRKTVLNEQYF.

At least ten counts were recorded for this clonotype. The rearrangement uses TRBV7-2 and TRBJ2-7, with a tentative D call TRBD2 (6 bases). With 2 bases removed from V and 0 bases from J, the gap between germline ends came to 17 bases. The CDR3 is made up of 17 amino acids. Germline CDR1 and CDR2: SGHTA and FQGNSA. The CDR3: CASSLIVWGRSSYEQYF. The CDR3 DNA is TGTGCCAGCAGCTTAATTGTCTGGGGGAGGAGCTCCTACGAGCAGTACTTC.

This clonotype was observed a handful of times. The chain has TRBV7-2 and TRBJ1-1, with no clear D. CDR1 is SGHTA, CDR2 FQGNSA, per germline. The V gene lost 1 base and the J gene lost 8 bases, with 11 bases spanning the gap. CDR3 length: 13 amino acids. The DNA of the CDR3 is TGTGCCAGCAGCTTAGGGCCGGCAGCAGAAGCTTTCTTT. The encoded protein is CASSLGPAAEAFF.

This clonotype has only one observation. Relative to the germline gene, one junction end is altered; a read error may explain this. The CDR3 reads CASRFGQYSSQPQHF. CDR3 coding DNA: TGTGCCAGCAGATTTGGACAGTATAGCAGTCAGCCCCAGCATTTT. This sequence joins TRBV28 and TRBJ1-5, with TRBD1 as a possible D gene (6 bases). The CDR3 runs to 15 residues. Germline V lookup: CDR1 MDHEN, CDR2 SYDVKM.

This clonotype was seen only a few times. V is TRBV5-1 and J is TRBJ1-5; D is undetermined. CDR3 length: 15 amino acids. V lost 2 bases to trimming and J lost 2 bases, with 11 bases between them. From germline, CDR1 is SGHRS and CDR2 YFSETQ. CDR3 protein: CASSLSYEGNQPQHF. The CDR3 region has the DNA TGCGCCAGCAGCTTATCCTACGAGGGCAATCAGCCCCAGCATTTT. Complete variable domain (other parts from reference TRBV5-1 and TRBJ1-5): KAGVTQTPRYLIKTRGQQVTLSCSPISGHRSVSWYQQTPGQGLQFLFEYFSETQRNKGNFPGRFSGRQFSNSRSEMNVSTLELGDSALYLCASSLSYEGNQPQHFGDGTRLSIL.